This TCR beta chain was found in a study of regulatory T cells in long-lasting Graves disease (dated by TCRdb to the early 2020s). Looking at the study overall: Newly diagnosed Graves' disease patients had taken antithyroid drugs for less than 3 months. Patients with persistent Graves' disease were compared with patients with newly diagnosed Graves' disease using TCR sequencing and RNA sequencing of peripheral blood. The study was registered as a clinical trial and conducted in China. A total of roughly 35 samples underwent TCR sequencing: about 13 from persistent and roughly 20 from newly diagnosed Graves' disease patients.

CDR1 is given as SGDLS and CDR2 as YYNGEE, both from the germline V gene. From cysteine to phenylalanine, the CDR3 is 15 amino acids long. Here the CDR3 DNA is all that survives: 45 bases in frame from base 1. Unmatched junction bases come to 2, with V trimmed by 0 bases and J by 7 bases. Results the study describes overall, beyond this receptor: Because the primary lesion, thyroid tissue, could not be accessed, the study looked at peripheral blood alone. As a limitation, the authors acknowledged that the small sample size may reduce accuracy. Preferential use of TRBV28, TRBJ1-2 and TRBJ2-5 was observed in persistent disease, whereas TRBV20-1 and TRBJ2-1 were favored in newly diagnosed disease. Compared with newly diagnosed patients, persistent Graves' disease patients had lower TCR Shannon entropy and fewer highly expanded clones, which suggests clonal expansion. Persistent patients shared more public clonotypes among themselves (over 2,500) than newly diagnosed patients did (approximately 970). Only the TCR beta chain was sequenced and analyzed.

Comments on this clonotype: What this receptor recognizes is not known. No much larger clone exists at a distance of one base, and base qualities are not known.

Library preparation employed multiplex PCR. Sequencing instrument: Illumina HiSeq 4000. To build TCR beta libraries, CDR3 regions were amplified by Arm-PCR using iRepertoire HTBI primers. Before sequencing, the PCR products underwent gel purification. In the paper's pipeline: Across samples, 60 to 80 TRBV and 13 to 15 TRBJ segments were identified and used for gene usage analysis of CDR3 amino acid clonotypes. Filtered high-quality paired reads were merged into contigs using COPE and FqMerger. BLAST was used to align contigs to the IMGT TRBV, TRBD and TRBJ reference genes, and CDR3 was defined following IMGT. Highly expanded clones were defined as clonotypes with a frequency above 0.1%. Repertoire diversity was measured by Shannon entropy, and V-J evenness by the Gini coefficient. Public clonotypes were defined as clonotypes shared by more than one individual. The raw public data were reprocessed by TCRdb itself: fastp quality trimming at Q25, MiXCR clonotype calling, in-frame beta chains only. For every CDR3 protein sequence, its rows merge into one entry that carries the most common genes and DNA. The V and J calls here are based on TCRdb, not the publication. In all, the sample holds roughly 610,000 distinct CDR3 sequences, and about 16% of those were seen once. The biggest ten clones account for around 12% of the sample.

In the paper's terms, the time point label means: newly diagnosed GD, antithyroid drugs for less than 3 months. For both TCR sequencing and RNA sequencing, RNA was extracted from PBMCs using TRIzol. The diagnosis of Graves' disease followed American Thyroid Association guidelines. Patients were recruited from an endocrinology department in Xi'an, China. From each patient, nine milliliters of peripheral blood was collected into an EDTA anticoagulant tube. Ficoll Paque Plus density gradient separation was used to isolate PBMCs, and no further T cell sorting was done. An Agilent 2100 Bioanalyzer and agarose gel were used to check RNA quality, while a NanoDrop 2000 measured RNA concentration. The data also belong to a second study, concerning T cells in Graves' hyperthyroidism and ophthalmopathy. The second study's paper adds: Stable Graves' hyperthyroidism was defined as no progression to ophthalmopathy during 18 months of follow-up. The hyperthyroidism patients were between 18 and 65 years old and newly diagnosed, with a disease duration of less than 2 months. Patients with uncontrolled infections, other autoimmune diseases, pregnancy or lactation were excluded. Diagnoses relied on clinical symptoms, serum thyroxine and TRAb, thyroid ultrasound and orbital computed tomography. The TCR CDR3 was subjected to a first round of RT-PCR using the HTBI primer set and the Qiagen OneStep RT-PCR kit. Most expanded thyroid clonotypes (frequency above 0.001) were also detected in blood, suggesting blood repertoires may reflect thyroid immune responses. In cross-validation, a model built on a 13 V-J signature told ophthalmopathy apart from stable hyperthyroidism with 85% to 90% sensitivity and around 81% specificity, and in testing the same model reached 80%/75%. During validation, the model predicted progression to ophthalmopathy a median of about 5.9 months ahead of onset, with almost 71% sensitivity and less than 85% specificity. To identify distinguishing TCR V-J signatures, a discovery cohort of around 98 patients was used, comprising some 45 with Graves' ophthalmopathy and around 57 with stable Graves' hyperthyroidism. Prospective prediction of ophthalmopathy was tested in an independent validation cohort of approximately 19 hyperthyroidism patients and 15 to 17 patients who later progressed to ophthalmopathy. For training and testing, the 80 to 100 patients in the discovery cohort were randomly divided in a 7:3 ratio. The study also compared thyroid tissue and blood T-cell repertoires from about six Graves' hyperthyroidism patients. After blood sampling, hyperthyroidism patients were treated with methimazole at a starting dose of 30 mg daily, and ophthalmopathy patients were treated with high-dose intravenous methylprednisolone. The libraries were constructed in a second round of multiplex PCR and then size-selected and purified. Libraries were sequenced paired-end with 100 bp reads on an Illumina HiSeq2000. SOAPnuke was used to process the raw data, removing reads that contained adapters or uncalled bases, had a mean Phred below 15, or lacked an exact match to the constant primer or identifier. COPE v1.2.5 was used to merge high-quality paired reads, and clonotypes were defined as unique nucleotide sequences. MiTCR v1.1 was used to align clonotypes to the IMGT TRBV, TRBD and TRBJ reference segments. Analysis was restricted to V-J combinations with a frequency above 0.0001, which covered about 99% of repertoires. The TCS score was defined as F50 (clonal expansion) divided by E x V (chaos), with BLOSUM62-based TCRdist calculated between CDR3 peptides within each V-J. Welch's t-statistics and random forest reduced 514 V-J features to 13, which were used in a naive Bayes classifier (R e1071). No statistical method was used to fix the sample size in advance, and group allocation was not hidden from the investigators. The paper reports TCR Vbeta CDR3 sequencing of fewer than 150 peripheral blood samples: 43 ophthalmopathy, 70 to 85 hyperthyroidism and around 17 progressor patients.

The receptor comes from a man aged 18 to 30 with Graves disease. Donor details come from another sample of the same person, matched by shared clones. The sequenced sample was peripheral blood mononuclear cells (PBMCs), obtained at new diagnosis, from a patient treated with antithyroid drugs. The V and J genes are TRBV9 and TRBJ1-4; 11 junctional bases match TRBD1. The DNA is TGTGCCAGCAGCGTAGGGACAGGGGGCGTTGAAAAACTGTTTTTT. It is translated as CASSVGTGGVEKLFF.